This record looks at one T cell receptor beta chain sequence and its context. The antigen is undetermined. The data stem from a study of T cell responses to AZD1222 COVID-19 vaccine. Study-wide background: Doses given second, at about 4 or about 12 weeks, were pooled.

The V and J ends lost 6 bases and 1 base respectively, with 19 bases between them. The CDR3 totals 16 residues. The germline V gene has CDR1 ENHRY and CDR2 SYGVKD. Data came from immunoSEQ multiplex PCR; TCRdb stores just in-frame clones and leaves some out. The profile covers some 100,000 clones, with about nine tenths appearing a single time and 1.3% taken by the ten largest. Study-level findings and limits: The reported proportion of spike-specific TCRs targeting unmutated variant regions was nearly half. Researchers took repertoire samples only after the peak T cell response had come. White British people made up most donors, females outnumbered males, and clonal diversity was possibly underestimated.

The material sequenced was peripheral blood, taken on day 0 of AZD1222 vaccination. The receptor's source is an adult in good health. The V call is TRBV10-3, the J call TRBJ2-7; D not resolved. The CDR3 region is CAISLHTQPGSYEQYF. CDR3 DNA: TGTGCCATCAGCCTTCATACCCAACCGGGTTCCTACGAGCAGTACTTC.